This T cell receptor (beta chain) was recovered during a study of T cells in Graves' hyperthyroidism and ophthalmopathy. Findings and limits, study-wide: Before onset, by a median of around six months, the model predicted ophthalmopathy.

RNA transcripts gave rise to amplified TCR beta CDR3 regions. The study used the HTBI primer set for a first-round RT-PCR of the TCR CDR3. TCRdb reprocessed the multiplex PCR reads with MiXCR, giving one entry per CDR3 protein. The data hold a few hundred thousand distinct CDR3 sequences, with approximately 25% observed a single time. About this clonotype itself: Its antigen remains unidentified.

The CDR3 sequence is 16 residues long. V was trimmed by 6 bases and J by 3 bases, leaving 17 bases between them. The germline V gene has CDR1 SNHLY and CDR2 FYNNEI. The chain employs TRBV2 and TRBJ1-4, with D unresolved. This sequence was found in a man aged 45 to 65 with Graves' hyperthyroidism. Specimen: blood. The CDR3 nucleotides read TGTGCCAGCAGAGAGTTAGGCGTGGCGGCTAATGAAAAACTGTTTTTT. Protein product: CASRELGVAANEKLFF.